A single T cell receptor (beta chain) is shown here with its context. Its binding antigen is unknown. Nothing much larger sits one base from this clone, and base qualities are not available. The data were obtained in a study of OX40 agonist ivuxolimab in advanced cancers. Describing the broader study: Ivuxolimab was an agonistic, fully human IgG2 monoclonal antibody directed against OX40 (CD134), a costimulatory receptor. Intravenous ivuxolimab was administered to patients every 2 weeks at six dose levels: 0.01, 0.1, 0.3, 1.5, 3 and 10 mg/kg. Of the 50 to 55 dose-escalation patients, hepatocellular carcinoma was present in approximately 20, melanoma in around 15, renal cell carcinoma in 9 and head and neck cancer in 9. A male proportion of nearly 85% and a mean age of about 60 years, ranging from 23 to 79, were recorded for the dose-escalation cohort. Prior anti-PD-1, anti-PD-L1 or anti-CTLA-4 therapy was permitted, and checkpoint inhibitors had been received by around 40% of dose-escalation patients. Partial responses occurred in three dose-escalation patients, of whom one had hepatocellular carcinoma and two had cutaneous melanoma. Peripheral TCRbeta sequencing was intended to test whether TCR sequence diversity was altered and clonal T-cell expansion was caused by ivuxolimab. The paper covers the monotherapy dose-escalation part of the phase I ivuxolimab trial, which included N of about 50 patients.

For sequencing of the TCRbeta CDR3 region, genomic DNA was extracted from the sorted cells. TCRbeta CDR3 regions were sequenced using the immunoSEQ Assay. TCRdb re-hosts the immuneACCESS table, in-frame sequences only. Its copies lack some clones; in the studies checked, an unresolved V gene accounts for under half of them, and the cause for the rest is not known. In this sample the table shows 50,000 or so clones, roughly 84% of which occur a single time. The ten largest clones represent around 2.7% of the sample. CDR1 and CDR2, per the germline V gene, are SGHTA and FQGTGA. V and J lose 0 bases and 4 bases, and a span of 13 bases separates them. The CDR3 has 16 amino acids, counting the end cysteine and phenylalanine. Only the CDR3 part of the read is kept: 48 bases, read in frame from the first base. Study-level results and caveats: At doses of 0.1 to 3.0 mg/kg, clonal expansion of both CD4+ and CD8+ T cells in blood was seen between baseline and week 6. Partial responders in the 0.1-3.0 mg/kg groups had among the lowest normalized peripheral clonal expansion, especially among CD8+ T cells. Antigen specificity was not determined for the clonally expanded peripheral T cells. Low levels of normalized T-cell clonal expansion were also seen in some nonresponding patients. On average, CD8+ T cells showed more expanded clones than CD4+ T cells after ivuxolimab.

Patients with a history of autoimmune disease or receiving systemic immunosuppression were excluded from the trial. Peripheral blood for TCR sequencing was collected from all dose cohorts at baseline, on cycle 4 day 1, and on cycle 7 day 1. The samples were drawn from a first-in-human, open-label, multicenter phase I dose-escalation trial of ivuxolimab. Adults with locally advanced or metastatic melanoma, renal cell carcinoma, hepatocellular carcinoma or head and neck squamous cell carcinoma were enrolled in the trial. Before TCR sequencing, CD4+ T cells and CD8+ T cells from peripheral blood were sorted into separate populations.

The receptor was isolated from an adult with an advanced solid tumor such as melanoma, head and neck, liver or kidney cancer. The sequenced sample was CD4+ or CD8+ T cells sorted from blood, obtained in a trial of the OX40 agonist ivuxolimab. The rearranged chain carries TRBV7-3 and TRBJ2-1; the D gene is perhaps TRBD2, on 6 matching bases. The nucleotide sequence is given as TGTGCCAGCAGCTTAACGACGGGGGTTCTATACAATGAGCAGTTCTTC. Translated, it reads CASSLTTGVLYNEQFF.